This TCR beta chain is drawn from a study of CD8 T cells in Susac syndrome. Whole-study results and caveats: The CD4+ T cell repertoires from Susac syndrome exhibited no clonal expansion.

CDR1 and CDR2 (germline): SGHAT, FQNNGV. Trimming pared 5 bases from V and 8 bases from J, leaving 15 bases between. The CDR3 length is 14 residues. Turning to this clonotype: Its matching antigen is unknown.

Sequencing of TCR beta drew on CD8+ and CD4+ T cells from blood. Fulfillment of recently defined diagnostic criteria for definite or probable disease was shown by the patients with Susac syndrome. Random hexamers were used to reverse transcribe about 0.5 to 1 ug of RNA. In TCRdb, the immunoSEQ multiplex PCR reads were re-called with MiXCR into one record per CDR3 protein. The table includes 150,000 to 200,000 distinct CDR3 sequences, roughly 91% detected once. This receptor was obtained from a human donor with Susac syndrome. The genes are TRBV11-2 and TRBJ1-4, with D possibly being TRBD1 (6 bases). The sequencing input was CD4+ T cells from PBMCs. The CDR3 bases are TGTGCCAGCAGCCCCCCGGGGGGGCGGGAAAAACTGTTTTTT. The encoded protein is CASSPPGGREKLFF.